The rows below give T cell receptor beta chains drawn from one sample of a study of CD8 T cells in Susac syndrome. TCRdb fed the immunoSEQ multiplex PCR reads into MiXCR, producing one record per CDR3 protein. The sample has about 130,000 distinct CDR3 sequences, approximately 95% seen once; the top ten hold approximately 0.18%. The sequencing sample was made of CD8+ T cells from PBMCs. The receptors derive from a human donor with Susac syndrome. The CDR3 runs from the conserved cysteine through the conserved F or W. The D gene is left open where the match is weak. The listing skips clone size in some rows; elsewhere it reads once, few, many or a size class.

v_call	j_call	d_call	clone_size	cdr3_length	cdr3_nt	cdr3_aa
TRBV29-1	TRBJ1-1	-	-	11	TGCAGCGTTGGGCCAGACACTGAAGCTTTCTTT	CSVGPDTEAFF
TRBV13	TRBJ2-7	TRBD2	-	15	TGTGCCAGCAGCCCTATAGCGGGAGGCACCTACGAGCAGTACTTC	CASSPIAGGTYEQYF
TRBV7-8	TRBJ2-3	TRBD2	-	16	TGTGCCAGCAGCTTATGGGAAGCGGGAGTCACAGATACGCAGTATTTT	CASSLWEAGVTDTQYF
TRBV30	TRBJ1-3	-	-	13	TGTGCCTGGAGAGCTAGCTCTGGAAACACCATATATTTT	CAWRASSGNTIYF
TRBV10-3	TRBJ2-7	TRBD2	-	13	TGTGCCATCAGCCTAGCGGGAGCTGACGAGCAGTACTTC	CAISLAGADEQYF
TRBV7-9	TRBJ1-2	-	-	13	TGTGCCAGCAACCCCCCCGGTAACTATGGCTACACCTTC	CASNPPGNYGYTF
TRBV29-1	TRBJ2-7	-	-	10	TGCAGCGCGACCGGGACCGAGCAGTACTTC	CSATGTEQYF
TRBV20-1	TRBJ2-7	TRBD1	-	14	TGCAGTGCTAGAGGGACAGGGGGGTCCTACGAGCAGTACTTC	CSARGTGGSYEQYF
TRBV7-3	TRBJ2-6	-	-	16	TGTGCCAGCAGCTTACCAGCCGGCTCTGGGGCCAACGTCCTGACTTTC	CASSLPAGSGANVLTF
TRBV5-6	TRBJ2-7	-	-	13	TGTGCCAGCAGCTCGGGGGTCGTGTACGAGCAGTACTTC	CASSSGVVYEQYF
TRBV29-1	TRBJ2-7	-	once	14	TGCAGCGTCTCTTTTAGGGAGATCGGCTACGAGCAGTACTTC	CSVSFREIGYEQYF
TRBV11-2	TRBJ1-1	-	once	18	TGTGCCAGCAGCCCCGCGGGGGGACCCAGCGGCGGAGACACTGAAGCTTTCTTT	CASSPAGGPSGGDTEAFF
TRBV24-1	TRBJ2-1	-	-	11	TGTGCCACCAGTGAGTCGGATGAGCAGTTCTTC	CATSESDEQFF
TRBV6-5	TRBJ2-1	-	-	15	TGTGCCAGCAGCCCCCGCGCTGCGGTCTACAATGAGCAGTTCTTC	CASSPRAAVYNEQFF
TRBV7-8	TRBJ2-1	-	-	13	TGTGCCAGCAGCTTCGGGAGACACAATGAGCAGTTCTTC	CASSFGRHNEQFF
TRBV19	TRBJ2-7	TRBD1	-	14	TGTGCCAGTAGTTCCTGGGACAGCTCAGACGAGCAGTACTTC	CASSSWDSSDEQYF
TRBV12-3/TRBV12-4	TRBJ2-2	TRBD1	-	15	TGTGCCAGCAGTGGGGACAGGGGGACGACCGGGGAGCTGTTTTTT	CASSGDRGTTGELFF
TRBV27	TRBJ2-7	-	-	14	TGTGCCAGCAGTACCGGGACACAAGTTTACGAGCAGTACTTC	CASSTGTQVYEQYF
TRBV20-1	TRBJ2-1	-	-	16	TGCAGTGCTAGACTGGCCGGGGTAGGATCCTACAATGAGCAGTTCTTC	CSARLAGVGSYNEQFF
TRBV2	TRBJ2-1	TRBD2	-	15	TGTGCCAGGAGGGGACTAGCGGGAGACCACAATGAGCAGTTCTTC	CARRGLAGDHNEQFF
TRBV9	TRBJ2-2	-	-	15	TGTGCCAGCAGCGTAGAGACACCTTTCACCGGGGAGCTGTTTTTT	CASSVETPFTGELFF
TRBV28	TRBJ2-1	-	-	17	TGTGCCAGCAGTCCCTGGGGGGGCGGGATCGTTCGTAATGAGCAGTTCTTC	CASSPWGGGIVRNEQFF
TRBV5-6	TRBJ2-7	-	-	16	TGTGCCAGCAGCTACGGGACGGGGCTTAGCTCCTACGAGCAGTACTTC	CASSYGTGLSSYEQYF
TRBV18	TRBJ2-5	-	-	15	TGTGCCAGCTCAACAAGGGTGGAGGACCAAGAGACCCAGTACTTC	CASSTRVEDQETQYF
TRBV7-9	TRBJ2-7	TRBD1	-	13	TGTGCCAGCAGCTCCCGGACAGGGAACGAGCAGTACTTC	CASSSRTGNEQYF
TRBV29-1	TRBJ2-7	-	few	14	TGCAGCGTTGAGTTCCGGGACGGTAACTACGAGCAGTACTTC	CSVEFRDGNYEQYF
TRBV27	TRBJ2-1	-	few	12	TGTGCCAGCAGTTCCGATTACAATGAGCAGTTCTTC	CASSSDYNEQFF
TRBV6-5	TRBJ2-7	-	-	17	TGTGCCAGCAGTTACTCCATTAGCAACCTAATCTCCTACGAGCAGTACTTC	CASSYSISNLISYEQYF
TRBV19	TRBJ1-2	-	once	14	TGTGCCAGTAGTATAGCTGGGACGGACTATGGCTACACCTTC	CASSIAGTDYGYTF
TRBV24-1	TRBJ2-5	-	-	12	TGTGCCACCTCAGGGCGCCAAGAGACCCAGTACTTC	CATSGRQETQYF
TRBV5-6	TRBJ1-1	-	-	13	TGTGCCAGCAGCGGATCAGGGTCCACTGAAGCTTTCTTT	CASSGSGSTEAFF
TRBV29-1	TRBJ2-3	-	-	13	TGCAGCGTCCGTATCAGGGGAAGGGATACGCAGTATTTT	CSVRIRGRDTQYF
TRBV20-1	TRBJ2-1	-	-	15	TGCAGTGCTAGGGACGGAGGCGTAGGGTCCAATGAGCAGTTCTTC	CSARDGGVGSNEQFF
TRBV5-1	TRBJ2-7	TRBD1	-	15	TGCGCCAGCAGCCAAGACAGGGCCCTTATCTACGAGCAGTACTTC	CASSQDRALIYEQYF
TRBV10-3	TRBJ2-5	-	-	13	TGTGCCATCCAGACGGACTCACAAGAGACCCAGTACTTC	CAIQTDSQETQYF
TRBV29-1	TRBJ1-2	-	-	12	TGCAGCGCCGAGTTGGGTATCTATGGCTACACCTTC	CSAELGIYGYTF
TRBV5-1	TRBJ1-1	TRBD1	-	14	TGCGCCAGCAGCGGGGGACAGCCCAACACTGAAGCTTTCTTT	CASSGGQPNTEAFF
TRBV29-1	TRBJ2-2	TRBD1	-	16	TGCAGCGTTACCGGGACAGGGGGCAGTAGCGCCGGGGAGCTGTTTTTT	CSVTGTGGSSAGELFF
TRBV30	TRBJ2-1	-	once	14	TGTGCCTGGATAGGACCCAACTCCTACAATGAGCAGTTCTTC	CAWIGPNSYNEQFF
TRBV7-8	TRBJ2-7	-	-	15	TGTGCCAGCAGCCCCATGTCGGGACCGAGTTACGAGCAGTACTTC	CASSPMSGPSYEQYF
TRBV4-1	TRBJ2-1	-	-	14	TGCGCCAGCAGCCAAGATTGGCAGGGAAATGAGCAGTTCTTC	CASSQDWQGNEQFF
TRBV25-1	TRBJ1-1	-	-	15	TGTGCCAGCAGTTGGGGGGGCAGATTGAACACTGAAGCTTTCTTT	CASSWGGRLNTEAFF
TRBV29-1	TRBJ2-7	-	-	15	TGCAGCGTTGAAGGGGAGACCCTCTTCACCTACGAGCAGTACTTC	CSVEGETLFTYEQYF
TRBV13	TRBJ2-1	TRBD2	-	14	TGTGCCAGCAGCCCACGGACTAGCCGCAATGAGCAGTTCTTC	CASSPRTSRNEQFF
TRBV19	TRBJ2-1	TRBD2	-	15	TGTGCCAGTAGTGAAACTAGCGGGAGGGCCTTTGAGCAGTTCTTC	CASSETSGRAFEQFF
TRBV7-9	TRBJ1-2	-	-	13	TGTGCCAGCAGCTTTAGACGGTTCTATGGCTACACCTTC	CASSFRRFYGYTF
TRBV28	TRBJ1-5	-	-	14	TGTGCCAGCAAGAAATCGGGGTCGAATCAGCCCCAGCATTTT	CASKKSGSNQPQHF
TRBV19	TRBJ1-5	-	-	13	TGTGCCAGTAGTGAGGGGGGGGTTCAGCCCCAGCATTTT	CASSEGGVQPQHF
TRBV12-3/TRBV12-4	TRBJ1-2	-	-	12	TGTGCCAGCAGTTTTGGTGACTATGGCTACACCTTC	CASSFGDYGYTF
TRBV7-6	TRBJ2-1	-	once	15	TGTGCCAGCAGCGCCATTATGGAAACAGGGAATGAGCAGTTCTTC	CASSAIMETGNEQFF
TRBV3-1	TRBJ2-1	TRBD2	-	16	TGTGCCAGCAGCCAGGGACTAGCGGGAGACATCCCGGGGGAGTTCTTC	CASSQGLAGDIPGEFF
TRBV6-4	TRBJ2-2	-	once	15	TGTGCCAGCAGTGACTCGCCTGGCTCCACCGGGGAGCTGTTTTTT	CASSDSPGSTGELFF
TRBV29-1	TRBJ2-5	-	-	13	TGCAGCGTTGTCACGGGTAACCAAGAGACCCAGTACTTC	CSVVTGNQETQYF
TRBV7-9	TRBJ2-2	-	-	15	TGTGCCAGCAGCTTACAACGGGACGGCACCGGGGAGCTGTTTTTT	CASSLQRDGTGELFF
TRBV6-5	TRBJ1-5	-	-	15	TGTGCCAGCAGTTACTCGTCAGGGGAGGATCAGCCCCAGCATTTT	CASSYSSGEDQPQHF
TRBV5-8	TRBJ2-2	-	-	17	TGTGCCAGCACCTTTGATCCCGACGGGTTGAACACCGGGGAGCTGTTTTTT	CASTFDPDGLNTGELFF
TRBV13	TRBJ1-2	TRBD1	-	20	TGTGCCAGCAGCTTAGAGGGTCGGGGACAGGACCCCATTCTTAACTATGGCTACACCTTC	CASSLEGRGQDPILNYGYTF
TRBV5-8	TRBJ1-1	-	once	9	TGTGCCAGCAGACGGGAAGCTTTCTTT	CASRREAFF
TRBV7-6	TRBJ2-7	TRBD2	-	18	TGTGCCAGCAGCCCGACGGAACTAGCGGGAGGGATAAACTACGAGCAGTACTTC	CASSPTELAGGINYEQYF
TRBV10-3	TRBJ1-1	-	once	12	TGTGCCATCACCACGGGCGGACCTGAAGCTTTCTTT	CAITTGGPEAFF